This T cell receptor beta chain was captured by sequencing in a study of blood T cell repertoires in COVID-19. Study details: Italy, Spain and the United States were the sources of the convalescent and acute COVID-19 samples. T cells, B-cell-depleted T cells, or PBMCs supplied cDNA or gDNA.

Per the study methods: Estimation of nucleated cell counts relied on the amplification of reference gene primers. Assay: immunoSEQ multiplex PCR; the TCRdb copy retains only in-frame clones and omits some. The V and J calls and clone size are taken from that table; D and trimming were inferred from the DNA. This table has nearly 25,000 clones, approximately 72% appearing once. Trimming stripped 4 bases from V and 6 bases from J, with 13 bases between. Looked up from germline, CDR1 is SEHNR and CDR2 is FQNEAQ (reference sequence). The CDR3 is 13 residues long. The clonotype was recovered from a woman older than 75 with acute or convalescent COVID-19. V and J are TRBV7-9 and TRBJ2-7, with TRBD2 as a possible D gene (6 bases). The source material was peripheral blood. The CDR3 nucleotides read TGTGCCAGCAGCTCCCCCGGGGGAGGCGAGCAGTACTTC. Amino acids: CASSSPGGGEQYF.